This T cell receptor beta chain emerged from a study of blood T cell repertoires in COVID-19. The wider study: T cells, B-cell-depleted T cells, or PBMCs supplied cDNA or gDNA.

The V and J ends lost 3 bases and 1 base respectively, with 6 bases between them. CDR1 is MNHEY and CDR2 is SMNVEV in the germline V gene (reference sequence). This CDR3 spans 13 amino acids. TCRdb's table, derived via immunoSEQ multiplex PCR, lists solely in-frame clones and lacks some. The repertoire holds 100,000 to 140,000 clones, with approximately 90% as singletons. Sequencing was done on a sample of peripheral blood. This chain joins TRBV27 and TRBJ1-2, with D unresolved. The TCR comes from a woman in her 30s with acute or convalescent COVID-19. The CDR3 loop is CASSFSDNYGYTF. CDR3 DNA: TGTGCCAGCAGTTTCAGCGATAACTATGGCTACACCTTC.